These T cell receptor beta chains were read from a single sample in a study of T cells in Graves' hyperthyroidism and ophthalmopathy. TCRdb analysed the multiplex PCR reads with MiXCR anew, one entry per CDR3 protein. The sample has around 99,000 distinct CDR3 sequences, 16% seen once. Sequencing input: blood. These TCRs come from a woman between 50 and 59 years old with Graves' hyperthyroidism. Each CDR3 is given with its conserved first and last residue. The D gene is left open where the match is weak. Expanded clones get a size class; other rows say once, few or many, or leave the size out.

v_gene	abundance	d_gene	j_gene	CDR3aa	CDR3nt
TRBV11-2	-	-	TRBJ1-2	CASSFRTEEGYTF	TGTGCCAGCAGCTTCCGGACAGAGGAAGGCTACACCTTC
TRBV24-1	-	TRBD2	TRBJ2-1	CATSDFGAPGTGTSGGNEQFF	TGTGCCACCAGTGATTTCGGGGCCCCCGGGACCGGGACTAGCGGGGGAAATGAGCAGTTCTTC
TRBV18	many	-	TRBJ1-1	CASSEGTPARKDEAFF	TGTGCCAGCTCAGAGGGGACGCCGGCCCGGAAGGATGAAGCTTTCTTT
TRBV12-3/TRBV12-4	many	-	TRBJ1-2	CASSLTMGLGYTF	TGTGCCAGCAGCCTAACTATGGGTTTGGGCTACACCTTC
TRBV7-2	many	-	TRBJ1-1	CASSLVWQNTEAFF	TGTGCCAGCAGCTTAGTGTGGCAGAACACTGAAGCTTTCTTT
TRBV3-1	many	-	TRBJ1-5	CASSQARGGQPQHF	TGTGCCAGCAGCCAAGCGAGGGGGGGGCAGCCCCAGCATTTT
TRBV6-1	few	TRBD1	TRBJ1-6	CASRSAGTDNSPLHF	TGTGCCAGCAGATCAGCCGGGACAGATAATTCACCCCTCCACTTT
TRBV11-2	few	-	TRBJ1-1	CASSLVAAEAFF	TGTGCCAGCAGCTTAGTTGCAGCTGAAGCTTTCTTT
TRBV5-1	few	-	TRBJ1-1	CASSLAYYSTEAFF	TGCGCCAGCAGCTTGGCCTATTACAGCACTGAAGCTTTCTTT
TRBV11-2	many	TRBD2	TRBJ2-3	CASSLGLLAGGPGDTQYF	TGTGCCAGCAGCTTAGGGCTGCTAGCGGGAGGGCCCGGGGATACGCAGTATTTT
TRBV19	many	-	TRBJ1-2	CASSITTANYGYTF	TGTGCCAGTAGTATCACTACGGCAAACTATGGCTACACCTTC
TRBV5-4	-	-	TRBJ2-3	CASSSGGAVTDTQYF	TGTGCCAGCAGCTCGGGTGGAGCGGTCACAGATACGCAGTATTTT
TRBV28	many	-	TRBJ2-6	CASSLGGSGANVLTF	TGTGCCAGCAGCTTAGGTGGCTCTGGGGCCAACGTCCTGACTTTC
TRBV18	many	-	TRBJ1-4	CASSPNSGSEKLFF	TGTGCCAGCTCACCAAACTCGGGGTCCGAAAAACTGTTTTTT
TRBV28	-	-	TRBJ1-1	CASNRASGTEAFF	TGTGCCAGCAACAGGGCTTCGGGCACTGAAGCTTTCTTT
TRBV6-1	many	-	TRBJ1-2	CASSDLPEVRVTGGYTF	TGTGCCAGCAGTGATCTCCCAGAGGTGAGGGTGACAGGTGGCTACACCTTC
TRBV6-2/TRBV6-3	-	-	TRBJ1-2	CASSPGRVTNYGYTF	TGTGCCAGCAGTCCCGGAAGGGTGACAAACTATGGCTACACCTTC
TRBV28	many	TRBD2	TRBJ2-5	CASRIAGEETQYF	TGTGCCAGCCGAATAGCGGGAGAAGAGACCCAGTACTTC
TRBV28	-	-	TRBJ1-1	CASSGNRGKSTEAFF	TGTGCCAGCAGCGGGAATCGGGGGAAGAGCACTGAAGCTTTCTTT
TRBV11-1	-	TRBD2	TRBJ2-1	CASSLGSGRFEQFF	TGTGCCAGCAGCTTAGGAAGCGGGAGATTTGAGCAGTTCTTC
TRBV5-1	many	TRBD1	TRBJ2-1	CASSPAWDRDGLEQFF	TGCGCCAGCAGTCCAGCGTGGGACAGGGATGGTCTTGAGCAGTTCTTC
TRBV7-8	-	-	TRBJ2-3	CASSSRRGAPTDTQYF	TGTGCCAGCAGCTCTAGACGGGGGGCTCCCACAGATACGCAGTATTTT
TRBV3-1	-	-	TRBJ1-2	CASSPVSLANYGYTF	TGTGCCAGCAGCCCAGTATCTTTAGCTAACTATGGCTACACCTTC
TRBV7-2	-	-	TRBJ2-7	CASSHTGGEQYF	TGTGCCAGCAGCCACACAGGCGGCGAGCAGTACTTC
TRBV30	many	TRBD2	TRBJ2-3	CAWSVGSGRDTQYF	TGTGCCTGGAGTGTTGGTAGCGGGAGGGATACGCAGTATTTT
TRBV28	many	-	TRBJ1-2	CASSQAGTAYGYTF	TGTGCCAGCAGTCAAGCCGGGACGGCTTATGGCTACACCTTC
TRBV18	many	-	TRBJ1-4	CASSPSLHNEKLFF	TGTGCCAGCTCACCCTCACTTCATAATGAAAAACTGTTTTTT
TRBV30	many	-	TRBJ2-7	CAWSKEEGYEQYF	TGTGCCTGGAGTAAGGAGGAGGGCTACGAGCAGTACTTC
TRBV7-3	few	TRBD2	TRBJ2-3	CASSSAGERHSAQYF	TGTGCCAGCAGCTCAGCGGGAGAACGGCATTCGGCGCAGTATTTT
TRBV2	-	-	TRBJ1-1	CASSEGGGGRTEAFF	TGTGCCAGCAGTGAAGGTGGCGGGGGGCGTACTGAAGCTTTCTTT
TRBV2	many	-	TRBJ1-1	CASSEARRVTEAFF	TGTGCCAGCAGTGAAGCGCGGAGGGTAACTGAAGCTTTCTTT
TRBV27	many	TRBD2	TRBJ2-1	CASRDPGGTSFYEQFF	TGTGCCAGCAGGGACCCTGGCGGGACTAGCTTTTACGAGCAGTTCTTC
TRBV12-3/TRBV12-4	many	-	TRBJ1-1	CASSRWVLNTEAFF	TGTGCCAGCAGCCGGTGGGTCCTGAACACTGAAGCTTTCTTT
TRBV20-1	few	-	TRBJ2-1	CSARDAGDFSYNEQFF	TGCAGTGCTAGAGATGCAGGGGACTTCTCCTACAATGAGCAGTTCTTC
TRBV6-1	many	TRBD1	TRBJ2-7	CASSPRDRDDYEQYF	TGTGCCAGCAGTCCCCGGGACAGGGACGACTACGAGCAGTACTTC
TRBV19	many	TRBD1	TRBJ1-5	CASSTRGQVNQPQHF	TGTGCCAGTAGTACAAGGGGGCAGGTCAATCAGCCCCAGCATTTT
TRBV19	-	TRBD2	TRBJ2-1	CASSLAGIYNEQFF	TGTGCCAGCTCCCTAGCGGGCATATACAATGAGCAGTTCTTC
TRBV7-2	many	TRBD2	TRBJ2-7	CASSLGRGESYEQYF	TGTGCCAGCAGCTTGGGGCGGGGGGAATCCTACGAGCAGTACTTC
TRBV2	many	-	TRBJ2-2	CASSEAAGELFF	TGTGCCAGCAGTGAGGCGGCCGGGGAGCTGTTTTTT
TRBV6-2/TRBV6-3	-	TRBD1	TRBJ2-2	CASSPDRAGTGELFF	TGTGCCAGCAGCCCCGACAGGGCGGGCACCGGGGAGCTGTTTTTT
TRBV2	many	TRBD1	TRBJ2-2	CASSDWGQGGAGELFF	TGTGCCAGCAGTGATTGGGGACAGGGGGGGGCCGGGGAGCTGTTTTTT
TRBV7-9	-	-	TRBJ2-5	CASSPPQIGSQETQYF	TGTGCCAGCAGCCCTCCTCAGATAGGTTCACAAGAGACCCAGTACTTC
TRBV5-1	many	-	TRBJ1-5	CASSLGGSYQPQHF	TGCGCCAGCAGCTTGGGAGGGAGTTATCAGCCCCAGCATTTT
TRBV19	-	-	TRBJ1-5	CASTWDTEGLQPQHF	TGTGCCAGTACTTGGGACACCGAGGGGCTTCAGCCCCAGCATTTT
TRBV5-1	many	-	TRBJ2-1	CTSRRESSYNEQFF	TGCACCAGCAGACGGGAGAGCTCCTACAATGAGCAGTTCTTC
TRBV6-9	-	-	TRBJ1-4	CASSYKTTNEKLFF	TGTGCCAGCAGTTACAAGACAACTAATGAAAAACTGTTTTTT
TRBV5-6	-	TRBD1	TRBJ1-2	CASRARQGARGGYTF	TGTGCCAGCAGGGCACGACAGGGGGCGAGAGGTGGCTACACCTTC
TRBV12-3/TRBV12-4	many	-	TRBJ2-6	CASRKGVAGANVLTF	TGTGCCAGCAGGAAAGGGGTTGCGGGGGCCAACGTCCTGACTTTC
TRBV3-1	many	TRBD2	TRBJ2-7	CASSQFPGLGYEQYF	TGTGCCAGCAGCCAATTCCCGGGACTAGGCTACGAGCAGTACTTC
TRBV6-1	many	-	TRBJ2-3	CASNSGQPGGDTQYF	TGTGCCAGCAACTCGGGACAGCCCGGGGGAGATACGCAGTATTTT
TRBV6-1	medium-sized	-	TRBJ2-3	CASSEASGRPDTQYF	TGTGCCAGCAGTGAAGCGTCGGGGAGACCAGATACGCAGTATTTT
TRBV20-1	many	-	TRBJ2-3	CSARGTVSTDTQYF	TGCAGTGCTAGGGGGACGGTTTCCACAGATACGCAGTATTTT